This entry is about one T cell receptor (beta chain). Its specificity is unknown. Repertoires were generated with immunoSEQ multiplex PCR, while TCRdb's copy carries only in-frame clones and drops some. This sample carries some 100,000 clones, 85% to 95% of them seen once, and the ten largest clones take 2%. These data originate in a study of PD-1 blockade in classical Hodgkin lymphoma. Study-wide results and limits: Baseline diversity was lower in partial responders and progressors than complete responders. At baseline, newly diagnosed patients reportedly showed less TCR diversity than healthy donors. Possibly reflecting disease activity or prior therapy, repertoire differences have causes that remain undefined.

Per the germline V gene, CDR1 is MNHNS and CDR2 is SASEGT. The length of the CDR3 is 13 residues. Trimming removed 5 bases from V and 3 bases from J; junction bases left unmatched: 2. Time point specified: cycle 4 day 1 (C4D1), after 6 weeks of nivolumab. Each patient experienced a relapse that followed autologous stem cell transplantation, and brentuximab vedotin exposure varied. The sample in question was peripheral blood mononuclear cells (PBMCs), obtained before the fourth cycle of nivolumab. This sequence originates from a human donor with classical Hodgkin lymphoma. The J gene is TRBJ1-1, the V gene TRBV6-1, with 8 nucleotides matching TRBD1. CDR3 DNA: TGTGCCAGCAGTCGACAGGGGTACACTGAAGCTTTCTTT. Translated, it gives CASSRQGYTEAFF.